This T cell receptor (beta chain) stems from a study of blood T cell repertoires in COVID-19 (dated by TCRdb to about 2020). The study in broad terms: Samples covering the acute and convalescent phases of COVID-19 were provided by collaborators in the United States, Italy and Spain. The material from the prospective study consisted of cDNA or gDNA derived from T cells, B-cell-depleted T cells, or PBMCs. Deeply sampled blood TCRbeta repertoires from subjects exposed to, actively infected with, or recovered from COVID-19 were included in the dataset. The repertoires were released in a freely available public database meant as a resource for research on the immune response to SARS-CoV-2. Samples came from the ongoing ImmuneRACE study (first 160 participants) plus 1,254 subjects from 6 global collaborators. The sample metadata nearly always contained a de-identified subject ID, COVID-19 status, age in years and sex. HLA class I and class II types, where available, came from metadata supplied by the sample provider rather than from assay-based typing.

Notes on this clone: Its antigen is unknown. Per-base quality was not reported, and no clone a single base away is much larger than it.

The CDR3 contains 13 residues, cysteine and phenylalanine counted. Only the CDR3 portion is preserved as DNA: 39 bases, with reading frame beginning at the first base. At the junction V is shortened by 8 bases and J by 1 base, with 8 bases in between. CDR1 is given as SGHNT and CDR2 as YENEEA, both from the germline V gene. A second Seattle source provided samples from volunteer blood donors who had recovered from COVID-19. Each collaborating institution followed its own protocols to collect whole blood in K2EDTA tubes. For TCRbeta analysis, collaborators shipped samples as frozen whole blood, isolated PBMCs, or DNA extracted from either of those sample types. The paper's findings and limits, for the study overall: The amount of clinical and demographic metadata varied by source and participant and was provided uncurated.

TCRbeta CDR3 regions were amplified from genomic DNA using the immunoSEQ Assay, a bias-controlled multiplex PCR. In the original analysis: Nucleated cell counts per sample were estimated from amplification of reference gene primers within the assay. Sequence reads were collapsed and filtered to measure the absolute abundance of every unique TCRbeta CDR3 rearrangement. For each sample, productive Simpson clonality was calculated as the square root of Simpson's diversity index across productive rearrangements. As stored in TCRdb, this immuneACCESS dataset retains in-frame rearrangements with V and J assigned. A fraction of the clones does not appear; measured against another copy, unresolved V genes explain less than half of the discrepancy, and the remainder lacks a known reason. V, J and clone size derive from that table, while D and trimming were established from the DNA sequence. The table for this sample lists some 130,000 clones; approximately 80% of them were counted only once. The top ten constitute 11% of the sample.

This TCR was recovered from a man aged 60-69 years who had recovered from COVID-19. Sequenced: peripheral blood. The rearranged segments are TRBV11-3 and TRBJ2-2; a tentative D call is TRBD2 (5 bases match). Here is the DNA: TGTGCCAGCTCTGAGGGGAACACCGGGGAGCTGTTTTTT. This sequence encodes CASSEGNTGELFF.